The 8 T cell receptor beta chains reported below all come from one sample, sequenced in a study of Ad26.COV2.S vaccination and SARS-CoV-2 variants. This sample's treatment: 15 to 20 received Ad26.COV2.S at low or high dose, single or two shots; several received placebo; per-sample allocation not given. Sample collection was performed on day 63 after the first vaccine or placebo injection. Data came from immunoSEQ multiplex PCR; TCRdb stores just in-frame clones and leaves some out. The data contain more than 300,000 clones, about 86% of them singletons. The specimen was peripheral blood, collected in a trial of Ad26.COV2.S vaccine versus placebo. The receptors derive from a person between 18 and 65 years old who received the Ad26.COV2.S COVID-19 vaccine or a placebo.

The rearrangement uses TRBV19 and TRBJ1-3; D unresolved. Trimming stripped 7 bases from V and 7 bases from J, with 20 bases between. This CDR3 spans 15 amino acids. Germline V gene lookup returns CDR1 LNHDA and CDR2 SQIVND (reference sequence). This CDR3 is CASTKTDGVWNTIYF. CDR3 in DNA: TGTGCCAGTACTAAGACGGACGGAGTCTGGAACACCATATATTTT. Combining the CDR3 with reference TRBV19 and TRBJ1-3 gives the whole variable domain DGGITQSPKYLFRKEGQNVTLSCEQNLNHDAMYWYRQDPGQGLRLIYYSQIVNDFQKGDIAEGYSVSREKKESFPLTVTSAQKNPTAFYLCASTKTDGVWNTIYFGEGSWLTVV.

V and J are TRBV5-1 and TRBJ2-3, with 12 nucleotides matching TRBD2. CDR3 size: 15 residues. Looked up from germline, CDR1 is SGHRS and CDR2 is YFSETQ. Trimming removed 2 bases from V and 3 bases from J; junction bases left unmatched: 1. The CDR3 nucleotides are TGCGCCAGCAGCTTCGGACTAGCGGGAACAGATACGCAGTATTTT. This gives the protein CASSFGLAGTDTQYF.

The chain employs TRBV6-2 or TRBV6-3 and TRBJ2-1; no definite D call. V gave up 7 bases and J gave up 0 bases, with 10 bases separating them. Germline V lookup: CDR1 MNHEY, CDR2 SVGEGT. The CDR3 totals 14 residues. The CDR3 here is CASTPFSSYNEQFF. CDR3 bases: TGTGCCAGCACCCCCTTTAGCTCCTACAATGAGCAGTTCTTC.

V is TRBV6-5 and J is TRBJ2-1, with a weak D call TRBD1 (6 bases). CDR3 length: 14 residues. V was pared by 4 bases and J by 4 bases, with 11 bases between. CDR1 is MNHEY, CDR2 SVGAGI, per germline. CDR3 sequence (DNA): TGTGCCAGCAGTTCCGGACAGTTATACAATGAGCAGTTCTTC. This gives the protein CASSSGQLYNEQFF.

J is TRBJ1-4 and V is TRBV27; D is perhaps TRBD1 (5 bases). V was clipped by 6 bases and J by 4 bases, with 15 bases between them. Germline V gives CDR1 MNHEY, CDR2 SMNVEV (reference sequence). The CDR3 loop spans 15 amino acids. DNA for the CDR3: TGTGCCAGCAGGGATTTACGGGGCTATAATGAAAAACTGTTTTTT. It yields the protein CASRDLRGYNEKLFF.

The chain recombines TRBV5-4 with TRBJ1-1; 12 bases map to TRBD1. The CDR3 contains 18 residues. V lost 4 bases, J lost 3 bases, and 13 bases stayed unmatched. Germline V gives CDR1 SGHNT, CDR2 YYREEE (reference sequence). CDR3 protein: CASSAKAGQGARDTEAFF. For the CDR3, the DNA is TGTGCCAGCAGCGCGAAAGCGGGACAGGGGGCTAGGGACACTGAAGCTTTCTTT.

The V and J genes are TRBV18 and TRBJ1-3; TRBD1 is a possible D gene (6 bases). Germline CDR1 and CDR2: KGHSH and LQKENI. The CDR3 has 16 amino acids. Trimming took off 3 bases at V and 0 bases at J, with 12 bases between the two ends. This CDR3 reads CASSPRQVSSGNTIYF. For the CDR3, the DNA is TGTGCCAGCTCACCCCGACAGGTCAGCTCTGGAAACACCATATATTTT. Combining the CDR3 with reference TRBV18 and TRBJ1-3 gives the whole variable domain NAGVMQNPRHLVRRRGQEARLRCSPMKGHSHVYWYRQLPEEGLKFMVYLQKENIIDESGMPKERFSAEFPKEGPSILRIQQVVRGDSAAYFCASSPRQVSSGNTIYFGEGSWLTVV.

The chain recombines TRBV5-1 with TRBJ1-2; D unclear. CDR3 size: 15 residues. Trimming removed 0 bases from V and 4 bases from J, with 13 bases in between. CDR1 is SGHRS and CDR2 is YFSETQ in the germline V gene. CDR3 region: CASSLAQSDSYGYTF. The CDR3 DNA sequence: TGCGCCAGCAGCTTGGCTCAGTCTGATTCCTATGGCTACACCTTC.